This T cell receptor (beta chain) was observed in a study of OX40 agonist ivuxolimab in advanced cancers. General study results and limits: CD8+ T cells were the subset that, on average, had more expanded clones than CD4+. People who partly responded at 0.1-3.0 mg/kg had some of the least clonal expansion seen.

Assay used: immunoSEQ multiplex PCR; TCRdb lists only in-frame clones, some missing. The repertoire holds roughly 86,000 clones, with approximately 90% as singletons. Patients had blood sampled at baseline and again on cycle 4 day 1 and cycle 7 day 1. Worth noting for this clone: No antigen is known for it.

The CDR3 covers 15 residues. Germline lookup yields CDR1 SGHKS and CDR2 YYEKEE (reference sequence). V lost 4 bases to trimming and J lost 4 bases; unmatched junction nucleotides: 9. The starting material was CD4+ or CD8+ T cells sorted from blood, obtained in a trial of the OX40 agonist ivuxolimab. The TCR sequence derives from an adult with an advanced solid tumor such as melanoma, head and neck, liver or kidney cancer. This rearrangement joins TRBV5-5 to TRBJ2-7; 9 bases match TRBD1. In DNA, the CDR3 is TGTGCCAGCAGCCGATCCGGGACAGGGCTTTACGAGCAGTACTTC. Its protein is CASSRSGTGLYEQYF.